Below are 29 T cell receptor beta chains sequenced from a single sample in a study of CXCR3-negative and CXCR3-positive naive CD8 T cells. Study-level points and caveats: In CXCR3-positive naive cells, the TRB CDR3s were more hydrophobic than in CXCR3-negative naive cells.

Libraries of TRB cDNA were made by 5' RACE and carried UMIs. TCRdb reprocessed the 5' RACE reads; each CDR3 protein has one entry and no DNA is given. The repertoire table contains some 68,000 distinct CDR3 sequences. No antigens are known for them. The material sequenced was naive CXCR3+ CD8+ T cells from blood. Subset here: CD45RO-CCR7+CD27+CD95- naive CD8+ T cells expressing CXCR3 (TNR3+). These receptors were collected from a human donor in good health. Some clones in this sample may be carry-over from other donors' samples.

The V call is TRBV29-1, the J call TRBJ2-1; TCRdb's D gene call, TRBD1, goes unchecked for lack of DNA. Germline V CDR1 and CDR2: SQVTM, ANQGSEA. The CDR3 is 15 residues long. The CDR3 loop is CSVTLWGEVYNEQFF.

The V gene is TRBV6-5, the J gene TRBJ2-7. The germline V gene encodes CDR1 MNHEY and CDR2 SVGAGI. The CDR3 runs 14 residues. CDR3 residues: CASISRLTPDEQYF.

The chain links TRBV7-2 to TRBJ2-3; the TRBD1 assignment by TCRdb is unverifiable without DNA. The CDR3 consists of 16 residues. Per germline, CDR1 SGHTA and CDR2 FQGNSA. Here the CDR3 reads CASSLVAGAYTDTQYF.

The chain couples TRBV13 to TRBJ2-1. This CDR3 spans 12 amino acids. CDR1 and CDR2 from the germline V gene are PRHDT and FYEKMQ (reference sequence). This chain's CDR3 is CASSSRKNEQFF. The variable domain in full, with the rest retrieved from reference TRBV13 and TRBJ2-1, is AAGVIQSPRHLIKEKRETATLKCYPIPRHDTVYWYQQGPGQDPQFLISFYEKMQSDKGSIPDRFSAQQFSDYHSELNMSSLELGDSALYFCASSSRKNEQFFGPGTRLTVL.

The chain combines TRBV28 with TRBJ2-3; TCRdb proposes TRBD2, but this gene call is untestable without DNA. Germline CDR1 is MDHEN and CDR2 is SYDVKM. The CDR3 runs 14 residues. The CDR3 sequence is CASSFVAGTDTQYF.

V gene TRBV9 combines with J gene TRBJ1-6; without DNA, the TCRdb call of TRBD1 cannot be checked. Germline CDR1 SGDLS, CDR2 YYNGEE. The CDR3 is 15 residues long. The CDR3 sequence: CASSETGGDSSPLHF.

The rearrangement uses TRBV7-2 and TRBJ2-2; the D gene TCRdb calls, TRBD1, cannot be checked with no DNA. Germline V gene sequence: CDR1 SGHTA, CDR2 FQGNSA. This CDR3 spans 14 amino acids. CDR3: CATAWGIPTGELFF.

V usage is TRBV3-1 and J usage is TRBJ2-2. The length of the CDR3 is 15 residues. From germline, CDR1 is LGHDT and CDR2 YNNKEL (reference sequence). The CDR3 is CASSQEAMGTGELFF.

The chain employs TRBV11-2 and TRBJ2-5; TCRdb names TRBD2, which stays unverified in the absence of DNA. The CDR3 extends over 14 amino acids. CDR1 is SGHAT, CDR2 FQNNGV, per germline. This chain's CDR3 is CASRERGREETQYF.

The chain joins TRBV3-1 to TRBJ2-1; TCRdb's D gene call, TRBD2, goes unchecked for lack of DNA. Germline values: CDR1 LGHDT, CDR2 YNNKEL (reference sequence). CDR3 length: 16 residues. This CDR3 is CASSQVAGISYNEQFF.

The chain has TRBV29-1 and TRBJ1-2. Germline V gene sequence: CDR1 SQVTM, CDR2 ANQGSEA. The CDR3 extends over 16 amino acids. The CDR3 spells CSVQGIDGEGGYGYTF.

The V and J genes are TRBV4-3 and TRBJ1-4. CDR1 is LGHNA, CDR2 YSLEER, per germline. The CDR3 contains 15 residues. The CDR3 is CASSQGSGTNEKLFF.

The genes are TRBV11-2 and TRBJ2-5; TCRdb lists TRBD2, though no DNA is available to test this call. The CDR3 is 15 residues long. Germline CDR1 is SGHAT and CDR2 is FQNNGV. CDR3 residues: CASSTRLAAGETQYF.

The chain employs TRBV11-3 and TRBJ2-7; TCRdb names TRBD1, which stays unverified in the absence of DNA. Germline lookup yields CDR1 SGHNT and CDR2 YENEEA. The CDR3 contains 13 residues. The CDR3 sequence: CASSSGTGNEQYF.

The chain joins TRBV10-3 to TRBJ1-2; TCRdb returns TRBD1, unconfirmable since there is no DNA. CDR1 is ENHRY, CDR2 SYGVKD, per germline. The CDR3 totals 15 residues. The CDR3 reads CAISDVGTEDYGYTF.

This chain links TRBV6-6 with TRBJ2-1; the TRBD1 assignment by TCRdb is unverifiable without DNA. The CDR3 is 14 amino acids. Per germline, CDR1 MNHNY and CDR2 SVGAGI (reference sequence). The chain's CDR3 is CASSYQGAVDEQFF.

The rearrangement uses TRBV3-1 and TRBJ2-7. Germline V CDR1 and CDR2: LGHDT, YNNKEL (reference sequence). CDR3 length: 12 residues. The chain's CDR3 is CASSQESHEQYF.

The V and J genes are TRBV6-4 and TRBJ2-1; TCRdb names TRBD2, which stays unverified in the absence of DNA. CDR3 length equals 15 residues. Germline CDR1 reads MRHNA; CDR2 reads SNTAGT. CDR3 in amino acids: CASRNEGSGYNEQFF.

The genes are TRBV20-1 and TRBJ2-3; TCRdb picks TRBD2, but there is no DNA to check that call. This CDR3 is built from 16 residues. Germline values: CDR1 DFQATT, CDR2 SNEGSKA (reference sequence). CDR3 residues: CSAREPRLGNPDTQYF.

The chain couples TRBV10-2 to TRBJ2-2; TCRdb's D gene call, TRBD1, goes unchecked for lack of DNA. The germline V gene has CDR1 WSHSY and CDR2 SAAADI. The CDR3 is 15 amino acids. The CDR3 protein is CASSGWGVDTGELFF.

This chain links TRBV12-2 with TRBJ1-1. TRBV12-2 is a pseudogene locus. The CDR3 length is 12 residues. The chain's CDR3 is CASRLPGREEVF.

This chain uses TRBV29-1 with TRBJ2-7; the D call of TRBD1 rests on TCRdb alone, since no DNA is present to check it. Germline V gene sequence: CDR1 SQVTM, CDR2 ANQGSEA. This CDR3 comprises 14 residues. The CDR3 region is CSVEIDDSRYEQYF.

The J gene is TRBJ1-1, the V gene TRBV29-1. The CDR3 is made up of 12 amino acids. Germline CDR1 reads SQVTM; CDR2 reads ANQGSEA. The CDR3 loop is CSVEQENTEAFF.

This clonotype registers medium-sized by frequency. The chain has TRBV29-1 and TRBJ2-7; lacking DNA, the TRBD2 call made by TCRdb goes unchecked. The CDR3 is 14 residues long. Germline CDR1 reads SQVTM; CDR2 reads ANQGSEA. Here the CDR3 reads CSVEGDGNTYEQYF.

J is TRBJ2-7 and V is TRBV20-1; TCRdb picks TRBD1, but there is no DNA to check that call. Germline CDR1 and CDR2: DFQATT and SNEGSKA (reference sequence). The CDR3 spans 13 residues. The CDR3 loop is CSARTGNRYEQYF.

The V call is TRBV4-1, the J call TRBJ2-7; no DNA is available, so the TRBD1 call from TCRdb remains unchecked. The CDR3 covers 14 residues. Germline V gene lookup returns CDR1 MGHRA and CDR2 YSYEKL. CDR3 region: CASSQYWGPYEQYF.

The V and J genes are TRBV29-1 and TRBJ2-7; lacking DNA, the TRBD1 call made by TCRdb goes unchecked. The CDR3 totals 13 residues. The germline V gene encodes CDR1 SQVTM and CDR2 ANQGSEA. The CDR3 sequence: CSVTGTDSYEQYF.

The chain combines TRBV29-1 with TRBJ2-2; TCRdb selects TRBD1, and the lack of DNA leaves this call unchecked. Germline lookup yields CDR1 SQVTM and CDR2 ANQGSEA. This CDR3 is 14 amino acids long. CDR3 protein: CSVDPGLGDGELFF.

This chain links TRBV28 with TRBJ2-1. The CDR3 is 15 residues long. The germline gives CDR1 MDHEN, CDR2 SYDVKM. CDR3 loop: CASRVEQSSYNEQFF. The whole variable domain, remainder taken from reference TRBV28 and TRBJ2-1, is DVKVTQSSRYLVKRTGEKVFLECVQDMDHENMFWYRQDPGLGLRLIYFSYDVKMKEKGDIPEGYSVSREKKERFSLILESASTNQTSMYLCASRVEQSSYNEQFFGPGTRLTVL.